This TCR beta chain was recovered during a study of blood T cell repertoires in COVID-19. The CDR3 loop spans 15 amino acids. V lost 4 bases to trimming and J lost 4 bases; unmatched junction nucleotides: 3. Germline V lookup: CDR1 SGHTA, CDR2 FQGNSA. Seattle's enrolled individuals joined amid active infection and were then monitored longitudinally. This clone was detected once. Generated by immunoSEQ multiplex PCR, the TCRdb table keeps only in-frame clones and is missing some. The data hold approximately 260,000 clones, with over 80% observed a single time. The material sequenced was peripheral blood. The TCR sequence derives from a woman aged 70-85 years with COVID-19, enrolled during active disease. The chain is built from TRBV7-2 and TRBJ2-1; 11 nucleotides align to TRBD2. As DNA, the CDR3 is TGTGCCAGCAGCTATTGGACTAGCGGGTACAATGAGCAGTTCTTC. This codes for CASSYWTSGYNEQFF.